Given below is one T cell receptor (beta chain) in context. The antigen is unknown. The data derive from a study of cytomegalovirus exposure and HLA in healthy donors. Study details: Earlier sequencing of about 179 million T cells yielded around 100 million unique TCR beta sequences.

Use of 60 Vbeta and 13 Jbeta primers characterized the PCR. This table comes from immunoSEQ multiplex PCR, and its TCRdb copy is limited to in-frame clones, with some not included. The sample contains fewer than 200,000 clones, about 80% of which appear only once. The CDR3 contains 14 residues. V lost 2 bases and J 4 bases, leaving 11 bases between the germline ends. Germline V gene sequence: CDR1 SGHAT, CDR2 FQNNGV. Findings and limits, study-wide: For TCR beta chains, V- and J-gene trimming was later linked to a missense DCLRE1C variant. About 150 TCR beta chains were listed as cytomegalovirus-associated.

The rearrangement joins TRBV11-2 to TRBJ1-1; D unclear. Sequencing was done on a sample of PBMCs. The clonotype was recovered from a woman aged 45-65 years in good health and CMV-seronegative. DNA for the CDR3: TGTGCCAGCAGCTTACAAGTCGGTGCCACTGAAGCTTTCTTT. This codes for CASSLQVGATEAFF.